These 15 T cell receptor beta chains were sequenced from one sample in a study of cytomegalovirus exposure and HLA in healthy donors (dated 2017 in TCRdb). The library was generated by the immunoSEQ multiplex PCR assay. The multiplex PCR relied on a mix of 60 forward primers for TCR Vbeta segments and 13 reverse primers for TCR Jbeta segments. TCRdb carries this immuneACCESS record with in-frame sequences only. Its versions omit some clonotypes, under half of them owing to an unresolved V gene in the studies checked, with the rest unexplained. The sample table contains around 20,000 clones; only one count was recorded for around 80% of them. 20% to 25% of the sample rests with the top ten. Sequenced sample: PBMCs. Every receptor here comes from a human donor in good health.

The chain links TRBV5-4 to TRBJ2-7; TRBD2 might be the D (6 bases). V was clipped by 4 bases and J by 5 bases, with 19 bases between them. The length of the CDR3 is 15 residues. Germline V gives CDR1 SGHNT, CDR2 YYREEE (reference sequence). The DNA of the CDR3 is TGTGCCAGCAGCCAAAGTGGGGGGAGGTCGGACGAGCAGTACTTC. This encodes CASSQSGGRSDEQYF.

V and J are TRBV28 and TRBJ1-5; D gene uncertain. Trimming took 6 bases from V and 1 from J, leaving 13 bases between them. The CDR3 sequence is 15 residues long. From germline, CDR1 is MDHEN and CDR2 SYDVKM. CDR3 in amino acids: CASSRRGGSNQPQHF. CDR3 nucleotide sequence: TGTGCCAGCAGCCGCCGGGGAGGGAGCAATCAGCCCCAGCATTTT.

V usage is TRBV7-3 and J usage is TRBJ2-1, with 13 bases aligning to TRBD2. There are 18 residues in the CDR3. The V and J ends lost 3 bases and 0 bases, in that order; junction bases with no gene match: 5. Germline CDR1 SGHTA, CDR2 FQGTGA. The CDR3 spells CASSLTSGGTSSYNEQFF. CDR3 coding DNA: TGTGCCAGCAGCTTGACTAGCGGGGGGACGAGCTCCTACAATGAGCAGTTCTTC.

CDR3 protein: CASSPGLASSYNEQFF. The CDR3 DNA sequence: TGCGCCAGCAGCCCGGGGCTAGCGAGCTCCTACAATGAGCAGTTCTTC. The chain links TRBV5-1 to TRBJ2-1; possible D gene TRBD2, 6 bases. This CDR3 is built from 16 residues. Germline CDR1 is SGHRS and CDR2 is YFSETQ. V was clipped by 4 bases and J by 0 bases, with 14 bases between them.

Here the CDR3 reads CASSLAAGSSYEQYF. As DNA, the CDR3 is TGCGCCAGCAGCTTGGCCGCCGGGAGCTCCTACGAGCAGTACTTC. This sequence joins TRBV5-1 and TRBJ2-7, with D possibly being TRBD2 (6 bases). CDR3 length equals 15 residues. Germline CDR1 SGHRS, CDR2 YFSETQ. The ends were cut back, 0 bases at V and 0 bases at J, with 10 bases in the middle.

The rearrangement uses TRBV19 and TRBJ1-5, with D perhaps matching TRBD1 (5 bases). The germline V gene encodes CDR1 LNHDA and CDR2 SQIVND (reference sequence). CDR3 length equals 15 residues. Trimming took off 6 bases at V and 2 bases at J, with 14 bases between the two ends. This CDR3 reads CASSRRWGGNQPQHF. DNA of the CDR3: TGTGCCAGTAGCCGTAGGTGGGGGGGCAATCAGCCCCAGCATTTT.

The rearrangement uses TRBV6-4 and TRBJ2-2; TRBD1 might be the D (5 bases). The CDR3 consists of 15 residues. Trimming removed 6 bases from V and 3 bases from J, with 14 bases in between. Per germline, CDR1 MRHNA and CDR2 SNTAGT. In DNA form, the CDR3 reads TGTGCCAGCAGCCCCCAGGGAACTGACACCGGGGAGCTGTTTTTT. This encodes CASSPQGTDTGELFF.

The V gene is TRBV18, the J gene TRBJ2-1, with D perhaps matching TRBD2 (5 bases). Deletions cut 0 bases from V and 0 bases from J, with 9 bases between. This CDR3 comprises 16 residues. CDR1 is KGHSH and CDR2 is LQKENI in the germline V gene. This CDR3 is CASSPPERNSYNEQFF. The DNA of the CDR3 is TGTGCCAGCTCACCACCGGAGCGGAACTCCTACAATGAGCAGTTCTTC.

V and J are TRBV5-1 and TRBJ2-3, with 11 bases aligning to TRBD1. The CDR3 totals 16 residues. V lost 0 bases and J lost 5; bases outside the gene matches: 5. Per germline, CDR1 SGHRS and CDR2 YFSETQ. CDR3 bases: TGCGCCAGCAGCTTGGCCCGGACAGGGGGCCAAGATACGCAGTATTTT. It codes for CASSLARTGGQDTQYF.

For this clone: Germline is not matched at one junction end, which may reflect a read error. This sequence joins TRBV30 and TRBJ2-1; 7 bases align to TRBD2. This CDR3 is 15 amino acids long. CDR1 is GTSNPN, CDR2 SVGIG, per germline (reference sequence). This chain's CDR3 is CAWRAGRDYYDEQFF. The CDR3 DNA reads as TGTGCCTGGAGAGCGGGGCGAGACTACTACGATGAGCAGTTCTTC.

The chain links TRBV5-6 to TRBJ2-4; 10 nucleotides agree with TRBD2. V was clipped by 1 base and J by 7 bases; unmatched bases: 2. CDR3 size: 14 residues. Germline V gene data show CDR1 as SGHDT and CDR2 as YYEEEE. CDR3 bases: TGTGCCAGCAGCTTGTCTAGCGGGGGCAACATTCAGTACTTC. Translated: CASSLSSGGNIQYF. Full variable domain (rest looked up from reference TRBV5-6 and TRBJ2-4): DAGVTQSPTHLIKTRGQQVTLRCSPKSGHDTVSWYQQALGQGPQFIFQYYEEEERQRGNFPDRFSGHQFPNYSSELNVNALLLGDSALYLCASSLSSGGNIQYFGAGTRLSVL.

V gene TRBV5-4 combines with J gene TRBJ2-1; D is perhaps TRBD2 (5 bases). The germline V gene has CDR1 SGHNT and CDR2 YYREEE (reference sequence). The CDR3 contains 20 residues. V was clipped by 4 bases and J by 1 base, with 27 bases between them. The CDR3 nucleotides are TGTGCCAGCAGCCCCAGACTGGATCTCCCCACTAGGTCTTCCTACAATGAGCAGTTCTTC. Protein: CASSPRLDLPTRSSYNEQFF.

This chain connects TRBV7-6 to TRBJ2-3; 10 nucleotides align to TRBD2. The CDR3 length is 17 residues. The V and J ends lost 1 base and 2 bases, in that order; junction bases with no gene match: 6. Germline loops: CDR1 SGHVS, CDR2 FNYEAQ. The CDR3 reads CASSLDERGGLTDTQYF. The DNA for the CDR3 is TGTGCCAGCAGCTTAGATGAGCGGGGGGGCCTCACAGATACGCAGTATTTT.

The V and J genes are TRBV6-1 and TRBJ1-6; 7 bases line up with TRBD1. V gave up 8 bases and J gave up 7 bases; unmatched junction bases: 11. CDR1 MNHNS and CDR2 SASEGT come from the germline V gene. The CDR3 contains 15 residues. In DNA form, the CDR3 reads TGTGCCAGCGGGAGACCAGGAGGGGGCAATTCACCCCTCCACTTT. The encoded protein is CASGRPGGGNSPLHF.

The gene calls are TRBV19 and TRBJ2-2; D perhaps matches TRBD2 (5 bases). There are 15 residues in the CDR3. V lost 9 bases, J lost 3 bases, and 17 bases lay in between. CDR1 LNHDA and CDR2 SQIVND come from the germline V gene (reference sequence). The CDR3 protein is CASTGWPQHTGELFF. CDR3 bases: TGTGCCAGCACGGGGTGGCCCCAACACACCGGGGAGCTGTTTTTT.